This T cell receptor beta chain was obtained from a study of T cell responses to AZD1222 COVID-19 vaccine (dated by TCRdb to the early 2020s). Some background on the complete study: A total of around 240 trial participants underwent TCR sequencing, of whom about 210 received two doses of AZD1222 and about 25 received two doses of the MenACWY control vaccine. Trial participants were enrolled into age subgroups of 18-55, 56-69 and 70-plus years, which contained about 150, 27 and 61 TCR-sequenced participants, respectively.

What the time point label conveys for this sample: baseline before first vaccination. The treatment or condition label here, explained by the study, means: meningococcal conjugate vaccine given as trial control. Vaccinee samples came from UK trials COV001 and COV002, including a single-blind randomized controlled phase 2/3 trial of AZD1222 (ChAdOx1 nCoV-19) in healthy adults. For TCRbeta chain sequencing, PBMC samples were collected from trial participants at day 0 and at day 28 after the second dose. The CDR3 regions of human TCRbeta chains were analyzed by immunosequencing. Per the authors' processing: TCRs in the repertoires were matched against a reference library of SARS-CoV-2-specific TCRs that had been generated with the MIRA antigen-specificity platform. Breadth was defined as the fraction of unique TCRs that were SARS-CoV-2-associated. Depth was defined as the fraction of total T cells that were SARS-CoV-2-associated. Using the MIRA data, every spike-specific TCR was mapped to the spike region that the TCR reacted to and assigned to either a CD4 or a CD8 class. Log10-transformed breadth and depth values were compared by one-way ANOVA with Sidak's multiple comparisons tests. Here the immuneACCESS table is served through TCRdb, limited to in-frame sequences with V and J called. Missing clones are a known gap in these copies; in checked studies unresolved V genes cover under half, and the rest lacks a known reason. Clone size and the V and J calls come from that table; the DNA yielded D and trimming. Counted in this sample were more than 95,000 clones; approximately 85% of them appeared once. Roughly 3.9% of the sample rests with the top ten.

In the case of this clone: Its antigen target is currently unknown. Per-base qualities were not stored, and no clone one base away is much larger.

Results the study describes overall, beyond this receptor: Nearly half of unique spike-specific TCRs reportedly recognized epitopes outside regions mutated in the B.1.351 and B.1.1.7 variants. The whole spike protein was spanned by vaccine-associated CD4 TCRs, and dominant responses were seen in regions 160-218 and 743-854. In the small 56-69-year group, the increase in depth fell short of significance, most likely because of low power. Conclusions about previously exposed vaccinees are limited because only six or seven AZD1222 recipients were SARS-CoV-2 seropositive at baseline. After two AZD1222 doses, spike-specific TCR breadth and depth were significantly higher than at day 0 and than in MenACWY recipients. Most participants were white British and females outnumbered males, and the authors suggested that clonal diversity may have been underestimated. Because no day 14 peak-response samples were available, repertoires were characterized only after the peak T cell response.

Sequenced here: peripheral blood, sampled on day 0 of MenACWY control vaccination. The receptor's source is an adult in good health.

CDR3 protein: CASTPGLDTEAFF. The nucleotide sequence reads TGCGCCAGCACCCCCGGGCTCGACACTGAAGCTTTCTTT. The rearrangement combines TRBV5-1 with TRBJ1-1, with no reliable assignment of the D segment. Looking up the germline V gene yields CDR1 SGHRS and CDR2 YFSETQ. The CDR3, from cysteine to phenylalanine, totals 13 residues. Only the CDR3 part of the read is kept: 39 bases, read in frame from the first base. V sheds 6 bases and J sheds 3 bases, leaving 12 bases between their ends.